This T cell receptor beta chain appears in the sequencing data of a study of control samples from healthy donors and cancer patients. This CDR3 comprises 14 residues. V gave up 1 base and J gave up 6 bases, with 12 bases separating them. CDR1 LGHNT and CDR2 FRNRAP come from the germline V gene. The table came from immunoSEQ multiplex PCR; TCRdb's copy has only in-frame clones and leaves some out. There are 60,000 or so clones in the sample; roughly 95% occur only once, and approximately 1% lies in the top ten. V is TRBV12-5 and J is TRBJ1-1; possibly TRBD1 for D (6 bases). Sequenced: blood. This TCR was recovered from a woman aged 18-35 years in good health. CDR3 amino acids: CASGLEGRGAEAFF. For the CDR3, the DNA is TGTGCTAGTGGTTTGGAAGGGAGGGGGGCTGAAGCTTTCTTT.